One sample yielded the 3 T cell receptor beta chains listed below, sequenced in a study of monozygotic twins with inflammatory bowel disease. One entry per CDR3 protein, without DNA, is what TCRdb gives after re-calling the 5' RACE reads. The sample totals 300,000 to 350,000 distinct CDR3 sequences; its top ten clones hold around 2%. The sample taken for sequencing was blood. All receptors come from a human donor with ulcerative colitis or Crohn's disease, or a healthy co-twin of an affected twin (not recorded which).

The chain joins TRBV28 to TRBJ2-7. There are 12 residues in the CDR3. Germline V gene data show CDR1 as MDHEN and CDR2 as SYDVKM. CDR3 region: CASSFGDYEQYF. Full variable domain (outside the CDR3, taken from reference TRBV28 and TRBJ2-7): DVKVTQSSRYLVKRTGEKVFLECVQDMDHENMFWYRQDPGLGLRLIYFSYDVKMKEKGDIPEGYSVSREKKERFSLILESASTNQTSMYLCASSFGDYEQYFGPGTRLTVT.

The chain links TRBV11-3 to TRBJ2-1; the D gene TCRdb calls, TRBD2, cannot be checked with no DNA. The CDR3 loop spans 16 amino acids. CDR1 is SGHNT and CDR2 is YENEEA in the germline V gene. The CDR3 sequence is CASSRSLAGGQHEQFF.

The genes are TRBV20-1 and TRBJ2-5; TCRdb indicates TRBD1, and absent DNA this call remains unverified. The CDR3 is made up of 16 amino acids. The germline gives CDR1 DFQATT, CDR2 SNEGSKA (reference sequence). The CDR3 reads CSAHPLERGLQETQYF.